This entry features one T cell receptor (beta chain) sequence. Its antigen is still unknown. This entry belongs to a study of shared clonotypes between healthy human individuals. Genomic DNA belonging to each subset was distributed in equal measure over several immunoSEQ plates. The protocol was immunoSEQ multiplex PCR, while the TCRdb copy is restricted to in-frame clones and leaves out a portion. Of some 800,000 clones listed, about 91% are singletons. CD45RO negativity and positive selection for CCR7 defined naive CD8 cells, a population that excluded terminally differentiated effector memory CD45RA+ cells. General observations from the study: At large depth, rarefaction still showed sorted-subset sequencing to be incomplete.

V lost 5 bases to trimming and J lost 2 bases, with 10 bases between them. The germline CDR1 and CDR2 sequences are SGHTA and FQGNSA. This CDR3 is 14 amino acids long. The sequencing sample was made of naive CD8+ T cells sorted from blood. This chain connects TRBV7-2 to TRBJ2-1; D ambiguous. This receptor was taken from a man in his thirties or forties in good health. DNA of the CDR3: TGTGCCAGCAGCGCCTCCTTAGCCTACAATGAGCAGTTCTTC. It is translated as CASSASLAYNEQFF.